This T cell receptor (beta chain) was sequenced during a study of T cells after posttransplantation cyclophosphamide. Notes on the study in general: After PTCy, TRB diversity resembled that of CNI/methotrexate controls. TRB overlap between skin or GI tissue T cells and blood was limited.

The J segment lost 0 bases and the V segment lost 4 bases, leaving 7 bases of the junction unmatched. The CDR3 length is 16 residues. Germline-derived CDR1 and CDR2 are ENHRY and SYGVKD. Points on this clone: Its specificity is unknown.

Here immunoSEQ multiplex PCR was the method, and the copy in TCRdb shows in-frame clones only, minus some. The sample lists roughly 21,000 clones, approximately 86% occurring once. Methotrexate plus calcineurin inhibitor accompanied controls' myeloablative marrow transplants; sampling was 1 year later. V is TRBV10-3 and J is TRBJ2-3; 7 bases line up with TRBD2. The receptor comes from a female patient in her thirties or forties who received an allogeneic stem cell transplant from an unrelated donor, was CMV-positive, and had acute and chronic GVHD. Some T cells may possibly be graft donor cells. The material sequenced was PBMCs, taken 350 to 400 days after allogeneic stem cell transplant with calcineurin inhibitor and methotrexate. CDR3 protein: CAISGQAGISTDTQYF. CDR3 in DNA: TGTGCCATCAGTGGGCAAGCGGGAATAAGCACAGATACGCAGTATTTT.